Shown below are 22 T cell receptor beta chains from a single sample sequenced in a study of blood T cell repertoires in COVID-19. The assay was immunoSEQ multiplex PCR, and TCRdb's table has in-frame clones only and misses some. This table has 130,000 to 150,000 clones, over 80% appearing once. Sequenced: peripheral blood. The receptors shown here come from a woman aged 40-49 years with active or convalescent COVID-19.

The V gene is TRBV6-1, the J gene TRBJ1-3, with 8 bases aligning to TRBD1. Germline lookup yields CDR1 MNHNS and CDR2 SASEGT. V dropped 4 bases and J dropped 0; count of bases not matched to a gene: 11. This CDR3 is 18 amino acids long. Written as DNA, the CDR3 is TGTGCCAGCAGTGCCTGGCGAGGGACAGGTAGCTCTGGAAACACCATATATTTT. It encodes CASSAWRGTGSSGNTIYF.

The chain links TRBV9 to TRBJ1-2; D unclear. Germline assignment: CDR1 SGDLS and CDR2 YYNGEE. V lost 3 bases and J 1 base, leaving 7 bases between the germline ends. The CDR3 sequence is 13 residues long. The CDR3 loop is CASSAQRNYGYTF. The CDR3, as DNA: TGTGCCAGCAGCGCCCAGCGTAACTATGGCTACACCTTC.

The rearrangement uses TRBV7-2 and TRBJ1-4; 11 bases are a match to TRBD1. Germline trimming cut 5 bases from V and 7 bases from J; bases unmatched to any gene: 9. The CDR3 loop spans 16 amino acids. Germline V lookup: CDR1 SGHTA, CDR2 FQGNSA. In DNA, the CDR3 is TGTGCCAGCAGCCTCTACTCCGGGACAGGGGGTGAAAAACTGTTTTTT. It specifies CASSLYSGTGGEKLFF.

The V gene is TRBV18, the J gene TRBJ1-2; TRBD1 matches 8 bases. Germline trimming cut 0 bases from V and 5 bases from J; bases unmatched to any gene: 11. The germline V gene has CDR1 KGHSH and CDR2 LQKENI. The CDR3 is 17 residues long. In nucleotides, the CDR3 is TGTGCCAGCTCACCACCGGATCGGCCAGGGGGCATTTATGGCTACACCTTC. It translates to CASSPPDRPGGIYGYTF.

V gene TRBV18 combines with J gene TRBJ1-4; 11 bases line up with TRBD1. V lost 6 bases and J lost 8; bases outside the gene matches: 8. CDR1 is KGHSH, CDR2 LQKENI, per germline. The length of the CDR3 is 15 residues. The CDR3 reads CASSPGQGAREKLFF. CDR3 in DNA: TGTGCCAGCTCGCCAGGACAGGGGGCAAGGGAAAAACTGTTTTTT.

V gene TRBV7-9 combines with J gene TRBJ2-5; 9 bases map to TRBD1. CDR1 is SEHNR, CDR2 FQNEAQ, per germline (reference sequence). J lost 4 bases, V lost 3 bases, and 3 bases had no gene match. The CDR3 has 14 residues. This CDR3 reads CASSFGTGLETQYF. The CDR3 DNA follows: TGTGCCAGCAGCTTCGGGACAGGGTTAGAGACCCAGTACTTC.

The chain carries TRBV7-9 and TRBJ2-1; 9 positions match TRBD2. V shed 5 bases, J shed 3 bases, and the junction held 11 bases outside the gene matches. Germline V gene data show CDR1 as SEHNR and CDR2 as FQNEAQ (reference sequence). The CDR3 contains 17 residues. The DNA for the CDR3 is TGTGCCAGCAGCCCTTATGCGGGGGGGCGCGACTACAATGAGCAGTTCTTC. It codes for CASSPYAGGRDYNEQFF.

V usage is TRBV19 and J usage is TRBJ1-5; the D is unclear. The CDR3 loop spans 12 amino acids. V was clipped by 10 bases and J by 0 bases, with 7 bases between them. CDR1 is LNHDA and CDR2 is SQIVND in the germline V gene (reference sequence). The CDR3 DNA reads as TGTGCCACCCAGTATAGCAATCAGCCCCAGCATTTT. This codes for CATQYSNQPQHF.

This clone has just a few counts. The J gene is TRBJ2-1, the V gene TRBV10-1, with 7 bases that match TRBD1. Per the germline V gene, CDR1 is WNHNN and CDR2 is SYGVQD (reference sequence). With 6 bases clipped from V and 0 bases from J, the junction kept 14 bases outside the gene matches. CDR3 length: 18 amino acids. CDR3 DNA sequence: TGCGCCAGCAGCGGCCGGGACAGCGCTTCGGGCTCCTACAATGAGCAGTTCTTC. Translating it yields CASSGRDSASGSYNEQFF.

The CDR3 sequence is CASSSLTGWETNEKLFF. In DNA, the CDR3 is TGTGCCAGCAGTTCGTTGACAGGGTGGGAAACTAATGAAAAACTGTTTTTT. The chain recombines TRBV27 with TRBJ1-4; TRBD1 agrees at 7 bases. Germline CDR1 is MNHEY and CDR2 is SMNVEV (reference sequence). CDR3 length equals 17 residues. J lost 1 base, V lost 4 bases, and 9 bases had no gene match.

The chain employs TRBV19 and TRBJ1-3, with TRBD1 matching 9 bases. Germline V gene data show CDR1 as LNHDA and CDR2 as SQIVND (reference sequence). Trimming cost V 4 bases and J 8 bases; bases outside gene matches: 6. The CDR3 consists of 14 residues. Written as DNA, the CDR3 is TGTGCCAGTAGTACCGGGACAGGGAGCTACACCATATATTTT. Residues: CASSTGTGSYTIYF. Using reference TRBV19 and TRBJ1-3 for the parts outside the CDR3, the full variable domain is DGGITQSPKYLFRKEGQNVTLSCEQNLNHDAMYWYRQDPGQGLRLIYYSQIVNDFQKGDIAEGYSVSREKKESFPLTVTSAQKNPTAFYLCASSTGTGSYTIYFGEGSWLTVV.

The genes are TRBV7-9 and TRBJ2-3; 10 positions match TRBD1. Germline-derived CDR1 and CDR2 are SEHNR and FQNEAQ (reference sequence). The CDR3 consists of 16 residues. V lost 5 bases to trimming and J lost 7 bases; unmatched junction nucleotides: 12. CDR3 in DNA: TGTGCCAGCAGCGGGCGAGCCGGGACAGGGGCATATACGCAGTATTTT. Translating gives CASSGRAGTGAYTQYF.

This chain links TRBV5-1 with TRBJ2-2; 7 bases fit TRBD1. Germline V lookup: CDR1 SGHRS, CDR2 YFSETQ. Germline trimming cut 4 bases from V and 6 bases from J; bases unmatched to any gene: 9. The CDR3 spans 15 residues. The CDR3 spells CASSPTGRGAGELFF. The CDR3 nucleotides are TGCGCCAGCAGCCCGACAGGGAGAGGGGCCGGGGAGCTGTTTTTT.

The chain couples TRBV7-9 to TRBJ1-1; D gene ambiguous. V lost 2 bases and J lost 3, with 13 bases in between. Germline V gene sequence: CDR1 SEHNR, CDR2 FQNEAQ (reference sequence). The length of the CDR3 is 15 residues. Here the CDR3 reads CASSLSSDGYTEAFF. The CDR3 coding sequence is TGTGCCAGCAGCTTATCCTCTGACGGGTACACTGAAGCTTTCTTT.

V is TRBV15 and J is TRBJ2-7, with a possible D match to TRBD2 (6 bases). There are 15 residues in the CDR3. Per the germline V gene, CDR1 is LNHNV and CDR2 is YYDKDF (reference sequence). Trimming took off 4 bases at V and 3 bases at J, with 16 bases between the two ends. The CDR3 protein is CATSTPQEGIYEQYF. The CDR3 DNA sequence: TGTGCCACCAGCACGCCCCAGGAGGGGATCTACGAGCAGTACTTC.

The chain links TRBV5-1 to TRBJ2-7, with TRBD2 matching 12 bases. The CDR3 covers 18 residues. V trimming: 0 bases; J trimming: 0 bases; junction bases outside the gene matches: 7. Germline V gene lookup returns CDR1 SGHRS and CDR2 YFSETQ. CDR3 DNA sequence: TGCGCCAGCAGCTTGGTGGGGACTAGCGGGCCTAGCTCCTACGAGCAGTACTTC. As protein: CASSLVGTSGPSSYEQYF. The whole variable domain, remainder taken from reference TRBV5-1 and TRBJ2-7, is KAGVTQTPRYLIKTRGQQVTLSCSPISGHRSVSWYQQTPGQGLQFLFEYFSETQRNKGNFPGRFSGRQFSNSRSEMNVSTLELGDSALYLCASSLVGTSGPSSYEQYFGPGTRLTVT.

This rearrangement joins TRBV3-1 (or the pseudogene TRBV3-2) to TRBJ2-1; D possibly corresponds to TRBD2 (5 bases). V lost 1 base and J lost 10, with 11 bases in between. From germline, CDR1 is LGHDT and CDR2 YNNKEL (reference sequence). CDR3 size: 13 residues. Written as DNA, the CDR3 is TGTGCCAGCAGCCAAGGAGGGCCAGTGGAGCAGTTCTTC. It encodes CASSQGGPVEQFF.

Turning to this clone: The sample contains more than one DNA sequence encoding this CDR3. This sequence joins TRBV19 and TRBJ1-1; D possibly corresponds to TRBD1 (5 bases). This CDR3 has 13 amino acids. Trimming shortened V by 4 bases and J by 1 base, and 7 bases separated the two germline ends. Germline V CDR1 and CDR2: LNHDA, SQIVND (reference sequence). The CDR3 region has the DNA TGTGCCAGTAGTAGAGACAGGAACACTGAAGCTTTCTTT. Protein: CASSRDRNTEAFF.

V usage is TRBV28 and J usage is TRBJ1-3, with D possibly being TRBD1 (5 bases). Germline V lookup: CDR1 MDHEN, CDR2 SYDVKM. Trimming stripped 3 bases from V and 2 bases from J, with 11 bases between. This CDR3 is 15 amino acids long. In nucleotides, the CDR3 is TGTGCCAGCAGTTTGTACGGAGGGGCTGGAAACACCATATATTTT. Its protein product is CASSLYGGAGNTIYF.

The gene calls are TRBV24-1 and TRBJ2-2; 7 positions match TRBD1. The CDR3 is 15 amino acids. CDR1 is KGHDR, CDR2 SFDVKD, per germline. The ends lost 0 bases at V and 7 bases at J; junction bases unmatched: 4. This CDR3 reads CATSDLGRGYGELFF. In DNA form, the CDR3 reads TGTGCCACCAGTGATTTGGGCAGGGGGTACGGGGAGCTGTTTTTT.

V and J are TRBV5-1 and TRBJ2-5; D is possibly TRBD1 (5 bases). This CDR3 is 13 amino acids long. Trimming shortened V by 1 base and J by 5 bases, and 9 bases separated the two germline ends. CDR1 SGHRS and CDR2 YFSETQ come from the germline V gene. The CDR3: CASSLPGSETQYF. CDR3 DNA: TGCGCCAGCAGCTTGCCAGGGTCGGAGACCCAGTACTTC.

This chain joins TRBV15 and TRBJ1-4; 9 bases line up with TRBD1. This CDR3 is 16 amino acids long. CDR1 and CDR2 from the germline V gene are LNHNV and YYDKDF (reference sequence). Trimming removed 3 bases from V and 8 bases from J; junction bases left unmatched: 10. The CDR3 DNA follows: TGTGCCACCAGCAGTTCTTTCGGGACAGGGAAGGAAAAACTGTTTTTT. Protein sequence: CATSSSFGTGKEKLFF.